The 18 T cell receptor beta chains presented below share a single source sample, sequenced in a study of blood T cell repertoires in COVID-19. The protocol was immunoSEQ multiplex PCR, while the TCRdb copy is restricted to in-frame clones and leaves out a portion. The profile shows some 400,000 clones, roughly 89% of them singletons. The sequenced material came from PBMCs or T cells enriched from blood (not recorded which). These receptors were collected from a young woman who had recovered from COVID-19.

This clone has a single count. The rearrangement links TRBV5-4 to TRBJ1-2; D is perhaps TRBD1 (6 bases). Germline CDR1 SGHNT, CDR2 YYREEE (reference sequence). Trimming pared 4 bases from V and 6 bases from J, leaving 10 bases between. The CDR3 has 12 residues. The CDR3 region is CASSVTGNGYTF. The CDR3 region has the DNA TGTGCCAGCAGCGTCACAGGGAATGGCTACACCTTC.

The chain couples TRBV3-1 (or the pseudogene TRBV3-2) to TRBJ1-4; possible D gene TRBD1, 5 bases. Per the germline V gene, CDR1 is LGHDT and CDR2 is YNNKEL (reference sequence). The CDR3 is 14 residues long. V was clipped by 1 base and J by 6 bases, with 9 bases between them. CDR3 loop: CASSQVGLHEKLFF. In nucleotides, the CDR3 is TGTGCCAGCAGCCAAGTGGGGCTACATGAAAAACTGTTTTTT.

V usage is TRBV5-1 and J usage is TRBJ2-7; 9 bases align to TRBD1. CDR1 is SGHRS and CDR2 is YFSETQ in the germline V gene. Trimming at V came to 4 bases and at J to 4 bases, leaving 12 bases not matched to a gene. The length of the CDR3 is 16 residues. This CDR3 reads CASSKDYGTGMYEQYF. As DNA, the CDR3 is TGCGCCAGCAGCAAGGACTACGGGACAGGGATGTACGAGCAGTACTTC.

This chain joins TRBV27 and TRBJ1-5; 8 nucleotides align to TRBD1. CDR1 is MNHEY, CDR2 SMNVEV, per germline (reference sequence). CDR3 length equals 15 residues. Trimming cost V 8 bases and J 4 bases; bases outside gene matches: 10. CDR3 sequence reads: CASRSRTGWNQPQHF. The CDR3 coding sequence is TGTGCCAGCCGCTCGCGGACAGGGTGGAATCAGCCCCAGCATTTT.

The J gene is TRBJ2-7, the V gene TRBV4-1; 7 bases fit TRBD1. Germline trimming cut 0 bases from V and 3 bases from J; bases unmatched to any gene: 5. This CDR3 contains 15 residues. In germline, CDR1 is MGHRA, CDR2 YSYEKL. The CDR3, as DNA: TGCGCCAGCAGCCAAGATTCGGCAGGGGGCTACGAGCAGTACTTC. Protein: CASSQDSAGGYEQYF.

The chain links TRBV10-3 to TRBJ2-7, with D perhaps matching TRBD1 (6 bases). Trimming pared 10 bases from V and 2 bases from J, leaving 15 bases between. Germline CDR1 reads ENHRY; CDR2 reads SYGVKD. This CDR3 is built from 13 residues. The DNA for the CDR3 is TGTGCCACCGCAAGTGACAGGACCTACGAGCAGTACTTC. This translates into CATASDRTYEQYF.

This clone appeared a single time. The genes are TRBV6-5 and TRBJ2-3; TRBD2 matches 10 bases. Germline trimming cut 4 bases from V and 3 bases from J; bases unmatched to any gene: 7. This CDR3 has 16 residues. Germline CDR1 reads MNHEY; CDR2 reads SVGAGI. The CDR3 reads CASSFHRTSGTDTQYF. CDR3 nucleotide sequence: TGTGCCAGCAGTTTTCATAGGACTAGCGGTACAGATACGCAGTATTTT.

The V call is TRBV6-4, the J call TRBJ1-2; 9 nucleotides align to TRBD1. The V gene end was trimmed by 3 bases and the J gene end by 8 bases; junction bases not matched to a gene: 7. The CDR3 is 14 amino acids. CDR1 and CDR2 from the germline V gene are MRHNA and SNTAGT. CDR3 in amino acids: CASSEGQGLVGYTF. CDR3 bases: TGTGCCAGCAGTGAGGGACAGGGACTAGTCGGCTACACCTTC.

The chain joins TRBV5-6 to TRBJ1-1; no clear D gene. The germline V and J ends were trimmed by 0 bases and 0 bases, with 6 bases remaining between them. Germline-derived CDR1 and CDR2 are SGHDT and YYEEEE. This CDR3 is 14 amino acids long. DNA of the CDR3: TGTGCCAGCAGCTTGGGGGCTCTGAACACTGAAGCTTTCTTT. Its protein product is CASSLGALNTEAFF.

The chain joins TRBV18 to TRBJ2-4, with no clear D. CDR3 size: 16 residues. Trimming left V 3 bases short and J 0 bases short, with 12 bases between. CDR1 and CDR2 (germline): KGHSH, LQKENI. CDR3 coding DNA: TGTGCCAGCTCACCCGACACCCCCGTAGCCAAAAACATTCAGTACTTC. Translation gives CASSPDTPVAKNIQYF.

This chain uses TRBV9 with TRBJ2-3, with a tentative D call TRBD2 (5 bases). The CDR3 loop spans 15 amino acids. Trimming took 0 bases from V and 1 from J, leaving 9 bases between them. Germline-derived CDR1 and CDR2 are SGDLS and YYNGEE. CDR3 sequence reads: CASSVGSSGTDTQYF. Here the CDR3 DNA reads TGTGCCAGCAGCGTAGGTAGTAGCGGCACAGATACGCAGTATTTT.

V and J are TRBV29-1 and TRBJ1-2; the D is unclear. The germline CDR1 and CDR2 sequences are SQVTM and ANQGSEA. The CDR3 has 16 amino acids. The CDR3 spells CGAGPGSVGPLYGYTF. Here the CDR3 DNA reads TGCGGAGCGGGCCCGGGTAGTGTCGGCCCTCTTTATGGCTACACCTTC.

V is TRBV7-9 and J is TRBJ2-7; no reliable D call. Between the trimmed V and J ends, which lost 0 bases and 4 bases, there was a span of 4 bases. Germline CDR1 and CDR2: SEHNR and FQNEAQ (reference sequence). The CDR3 covers 12 residues. The DNA for the CDR3 is TGTGCCAGCAGCTTAGCTATGTACGAGCAGTACTTC. Its translation: CASSLAMYEQYF.

The chain combines TRBV27 with TRBJ1-1, with D unresolved. Trimming removed 1 base at V and 6 bases at J, with 9 bases between. The CDR3 is 13 residues long. Germline CDR1 reads MNHEY; CDR2 reads SMNVEV (reference sequence). The chain's CDR3 is CASSLLGRAEAFF. The CDR3 coding sequence is TGTGCCAGCAGTTTATTGGGGAGAGCTGAAGCTTTCTTT.

The chain combines TRBV29-1 with TRBJ2-7; 7 positions agree with TRBD1. Trimming cost V 7 bases and J 5 bases; bases outside gene matches: 11. This CDR3 region has 13 residues. CDR1 is SQVTM and CDR2 is ANQGSEA in the germline V gene. The CDR3 sequence is CSAGRDRVHEQYF. The CDR3 DNA reads TGCAGCGCCGGTCGAGACAGGGTCCACGAGCAGTACTTC.

This rearrangement joins TRBV2 to TRBJ1-6; TRBD1 matches 9 bases. Trimming removed 6 bases from V and 6 bases from J; junction bases left unmatched: 6. This CDR3 is 15 amino acids long. CDR1 SNHLY and CDR2 FYNNEI come from the germline V gene. CDR3 in amino acids: CASRGPGQGNSPLHF. CDR3 in DNA: TGTGCCAGCAGAGGGCCGGGACAGGGTAATTCACCCCTCCACTTT.

The rearrangement joins TRBV7-9 to TRBJ1-1, with D possibly being TRBD1 (5 bases). The germline gives CDR1 SEHNR, CDR2 FQNEAQ (reference sequence). This CDR3 contains 15 residues. With 1 base removed from V and 0 bases from J, the gap between germline ends came to 9 bases. CDR3 in DNA: TGTGCCAGCAGCTTAGTGGGACTCATGAACACTGAAGCTTTCTTT. The encoded protein is CASSLVGLMNTEAFF.

The rearrangement uses TRBV15 and TRBJ1-5, with D uncertain. Per the germline V gene, CDR1 is LNHNV and CDR2 is YYDKDF (reference sequence). Between the trimmed V and J ends, which lost 4 bases and 5 bases, there was a span of 6 bases. There are 12 residues in the CDR3. CDR3 loop: CATSTGDQPQHF. DNA of the CDR3: TGTGCCACCAGCACCGGGGATCAGCCCCAGCATTTT. Complete variable domain (other parts from reference TRBV15 and TRBJ1-5): DAMVIQNPRYQVTQFGKPVTLSCSQTLNHNVMYWYQQKSSQAPKLLFHYYDKDFNNEADTPDNFQSRRPNTSFCFLDIRSPGLGDTAMYLCATSTGDQPQHFGDGTRLSIL.